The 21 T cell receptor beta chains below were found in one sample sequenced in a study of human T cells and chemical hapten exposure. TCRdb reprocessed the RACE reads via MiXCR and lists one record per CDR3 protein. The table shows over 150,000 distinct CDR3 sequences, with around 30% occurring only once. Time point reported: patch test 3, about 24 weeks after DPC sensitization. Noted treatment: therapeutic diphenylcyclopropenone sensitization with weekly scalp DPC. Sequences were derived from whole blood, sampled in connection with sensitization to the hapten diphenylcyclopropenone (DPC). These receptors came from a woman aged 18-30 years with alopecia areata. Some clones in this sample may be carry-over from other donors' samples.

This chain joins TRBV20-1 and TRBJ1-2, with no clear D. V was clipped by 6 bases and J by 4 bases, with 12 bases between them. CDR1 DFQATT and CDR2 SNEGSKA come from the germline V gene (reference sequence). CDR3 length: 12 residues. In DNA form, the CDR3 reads TGCAGTGCCGTCCGGACTGGCTATGGCTACACCTTC. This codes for CSAVRTGYGYTF.

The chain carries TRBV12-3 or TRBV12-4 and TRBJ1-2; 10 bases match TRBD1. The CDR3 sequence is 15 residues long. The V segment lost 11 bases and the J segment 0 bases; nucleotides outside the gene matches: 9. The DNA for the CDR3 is TGTGCCCTGCGGGACAGGGGATTGGCTAACTATGGCTACACCTTC. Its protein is CALRDRGLANYGYTF.

CDR3 region: CASSVVTQVGYYTF. In nucleotides, the CDR3 is TGTGCCAGCAGCGTAGTAACCCAAGTCGGCTACTACACCTTC. The rearrangement uses TRBV9 and TRBJ1-2; no clear D gene. V lost 0 bases and J lost 10, with 16 bases in between. The germline V gene encodes CDR1 SGDLS and CDR2 YYNGEE. The CDR3 spans 14 residues.

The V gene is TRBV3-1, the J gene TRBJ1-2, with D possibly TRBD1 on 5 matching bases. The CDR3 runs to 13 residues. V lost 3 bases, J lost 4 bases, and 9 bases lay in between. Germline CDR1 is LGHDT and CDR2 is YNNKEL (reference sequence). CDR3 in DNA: TGTGCCAGCAGCCACAGGGCCGGCTATGGCTACACCTTC. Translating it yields CASSHRAGYGYTF.

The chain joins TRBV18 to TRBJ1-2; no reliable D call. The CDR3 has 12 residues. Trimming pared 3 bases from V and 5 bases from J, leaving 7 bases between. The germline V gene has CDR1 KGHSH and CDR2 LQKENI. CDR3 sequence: CASSPDMYGYTF. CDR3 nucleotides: TGTGCCAGCTCACCCGATATGTATGGCTACACCTTC. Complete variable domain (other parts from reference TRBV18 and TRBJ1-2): NAGVMQNPRHLVRRRGQEARLRCSPMKGHSHVYWYRQLPEEGLKFMVYLQKENIIDESGMPKERFSAEFPKEGPSILRIQQVVRGDSAAYFCASSPDMYGYTFGSGTRLTVV.

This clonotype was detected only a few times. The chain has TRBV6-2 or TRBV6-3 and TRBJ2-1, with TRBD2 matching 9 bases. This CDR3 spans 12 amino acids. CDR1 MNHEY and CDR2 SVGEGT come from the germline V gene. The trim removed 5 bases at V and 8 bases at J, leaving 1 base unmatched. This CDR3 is CASSPSGDEQFF. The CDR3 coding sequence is TGTGCCAGCAGTCCTAGCGGGGATGAGCAGTTCTTC.

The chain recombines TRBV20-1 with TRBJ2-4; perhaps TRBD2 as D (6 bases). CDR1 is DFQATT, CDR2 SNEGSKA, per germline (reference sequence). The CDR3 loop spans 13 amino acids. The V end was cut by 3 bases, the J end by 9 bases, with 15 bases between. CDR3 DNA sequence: TGCAGTGCTAGGCCCCGGGAGTTAGGCATTCAGTACTTC. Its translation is CSARPRELGIQYF.

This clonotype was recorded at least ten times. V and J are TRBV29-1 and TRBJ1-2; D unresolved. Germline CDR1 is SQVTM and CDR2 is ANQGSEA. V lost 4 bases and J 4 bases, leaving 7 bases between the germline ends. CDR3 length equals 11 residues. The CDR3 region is CSVVTAYGYTF. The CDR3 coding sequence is TGCAGCGTTGTGACGGCCTATGGCTACACCTTC.

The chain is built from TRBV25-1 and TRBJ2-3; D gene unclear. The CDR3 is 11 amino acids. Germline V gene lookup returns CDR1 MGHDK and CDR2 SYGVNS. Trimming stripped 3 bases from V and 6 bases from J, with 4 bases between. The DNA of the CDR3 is TGTGCCAGCAGTGACCGGGATACGCAGTATTTT. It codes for CASSDRDTQYF.

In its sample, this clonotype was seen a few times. The CDR3 DNA sequence: TGTGCCAGCAGCCAAGTTCTGGACAGGGGGTACGAGCAGTACTTC. Amino acids: CASSQVLDRGYEQYF. The rearrangement joins TRBV4-2 to TRBJ2-7; 10 bases are a match to TRBD1. The V and J ends lost 1 base and 4 bases, in that order; junction bases with no gene match: 4. Looked up from germline, CDR1 is LGHNA and CDR2 is YNFKEQ. The CDR3 spans 15 residues.

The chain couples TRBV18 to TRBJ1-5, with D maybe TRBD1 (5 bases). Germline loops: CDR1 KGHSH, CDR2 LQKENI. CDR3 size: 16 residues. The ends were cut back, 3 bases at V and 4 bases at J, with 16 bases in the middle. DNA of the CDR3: TGTGCCAGCTCACCCCGGGGGAGGGGCGATAATCAGCCCCAGCATTTT. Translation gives CASSPRGRGDNQPQHF.

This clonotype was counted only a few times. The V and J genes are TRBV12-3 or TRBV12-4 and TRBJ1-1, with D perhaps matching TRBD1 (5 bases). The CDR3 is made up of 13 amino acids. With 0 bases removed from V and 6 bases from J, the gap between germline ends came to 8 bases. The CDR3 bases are TGTGCCAGCAGTTTAGCCCGGGGGTCTGAAGCTTTCTTT. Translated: CASSLARGSEAFF.

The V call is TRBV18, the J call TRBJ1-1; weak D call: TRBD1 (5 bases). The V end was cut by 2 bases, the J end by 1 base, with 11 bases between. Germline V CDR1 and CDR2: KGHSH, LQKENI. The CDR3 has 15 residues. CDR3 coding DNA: TGTGCCAGCTCACCAGATTCAGGGTCGAACACTGAAGCTTTCTTT. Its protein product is CASSPDSGSNTEAFF.

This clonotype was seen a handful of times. The chain's CDR3 is CSAGGWPSGTDTQYF. The CDR3 nucleotides read TGCAGTGCTGGTGGCTGGCCTAGTGGCACAGATACGCAGTATTTT. The J gene is TRBJ2-3, the V gene TRBV20-1; unclear D gene. Germline-derived CDR1 and CDR2 are DFQATT and SNEGSKA (reference sequence). Deletions cut 5 bases from V and 1 base from J, with 16 bases between. There are 15 residues in the CDR3.

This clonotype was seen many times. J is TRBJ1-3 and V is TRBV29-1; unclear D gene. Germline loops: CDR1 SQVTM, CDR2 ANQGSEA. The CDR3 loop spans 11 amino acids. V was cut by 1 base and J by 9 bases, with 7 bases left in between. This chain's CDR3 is CSVEVGSTIYF. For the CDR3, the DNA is TGCAGCGTTGAAGTAGGGTCCACCATATATTTT.

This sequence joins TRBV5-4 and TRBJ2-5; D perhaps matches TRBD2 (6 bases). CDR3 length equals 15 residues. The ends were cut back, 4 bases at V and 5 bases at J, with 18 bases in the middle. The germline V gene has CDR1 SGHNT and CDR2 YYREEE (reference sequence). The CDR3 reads CASSNGGTEGETQYF. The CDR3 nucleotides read TGTGCCAGCAGCAACGGTGGGACTGAGGGCGAGACCCAGTACTTC.

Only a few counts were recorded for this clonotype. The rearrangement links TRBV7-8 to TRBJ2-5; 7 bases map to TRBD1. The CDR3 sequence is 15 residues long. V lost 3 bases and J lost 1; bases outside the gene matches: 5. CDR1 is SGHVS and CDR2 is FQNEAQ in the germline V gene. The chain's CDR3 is CASSLYRGTQETQYF. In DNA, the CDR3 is TGTGCCAGCAGCTTGTACAGGGGTACCCAAGAGACCCAGTACTTC.

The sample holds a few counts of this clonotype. The CDR3 nucleotides are TGTGCCAGCAGCGCGACAGGCAGTTATGGCTACACCTTC. This translates into CASSATGSYGYTF. The J gene is TRBJ1-2, the V gene TRBV9, with a possible D match to TRBD1 (6 bases). Germline CDR1 SGDLS, CDR2 YYNGEE. With 3 bases removed from V and 5 bases from J, the gap between germline ends came to 11 bases. The CDR3 has 13 residues.

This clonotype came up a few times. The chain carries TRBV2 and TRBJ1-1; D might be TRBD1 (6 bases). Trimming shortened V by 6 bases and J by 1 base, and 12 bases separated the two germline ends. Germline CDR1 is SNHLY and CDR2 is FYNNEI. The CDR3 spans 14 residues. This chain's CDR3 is CASRAARGNTEAFF. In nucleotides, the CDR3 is TGTGCCAGCAGGGCGGCCAGGGGGAACACTGAAGCTTTCTTT.

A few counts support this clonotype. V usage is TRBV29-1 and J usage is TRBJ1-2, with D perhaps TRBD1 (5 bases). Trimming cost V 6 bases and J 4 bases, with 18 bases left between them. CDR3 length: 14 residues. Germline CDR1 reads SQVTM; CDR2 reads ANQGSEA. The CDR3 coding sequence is TGCAGCGTGCAAGGGGTTAGCTCACCCTATGGCTACACCTTC. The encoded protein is CSVQGVSSPYGYTF.

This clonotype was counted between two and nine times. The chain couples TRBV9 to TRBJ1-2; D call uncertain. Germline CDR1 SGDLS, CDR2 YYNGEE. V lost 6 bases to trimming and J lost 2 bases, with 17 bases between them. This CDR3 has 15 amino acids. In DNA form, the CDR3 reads TGTGCCAGCACAGTGGATCCCCGACCGAACTATGGCTACACCTTC. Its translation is CASTVDPRPNYGYTF.